The 19 T cell receptor beta chains below were found in one sample sequenced in a study of blood T cell repertoires in COVID-19. TCRdb keeps only in-frame clones here, not all; method: immunoSEQ multiplex PCR. The table shows about 83,000 clones, with more than 75% occurring only once. Sequencing was done on a sample of peripheral blood. The source of these receptors is a woman aged 80 or older with active or convalescent COVID-19.

The chain recombines TRBV7-9 with TRBJ2-2, with 7 bases identical to TRBD2. CDR1 is SEHNR, CDR2 FQNEAQ, per germline (reference sequence). The CDR3 runs to 17 residues. The J segment lost 3 bases and the V segment lost 2 bases, leaving 9 bases of the junction unmatched. The CDR3 DNA reads as TGTGCCAGCAGCTTATTAGGAGCGGGGACTTACACCGGGGAGCTGTTTTTT. The encoded protein is CASSLLGAGTYTGELFF.

CDR3 sequence (DNA): TGTGCCAGCAGCTTACCGACAGGGAGTCCTGGCGCCCCCAACTATGGCTACACCTTC. It encodes CASSLPTGSPGAPNYGYTF. The chain has TRBV11-2 and TRBJ1-2; 7 bases are a match to TRBD1. V gave up 2 bases and J gave up 2 bases; unmatched junction bases: 17. The CDR3 loop spans 19 amino acids. Germline CDR1 and CDR2: SGHAT and FQNNGV.

The CDR3 nucleotides are TGTGCCAGCAGTTACTTATTCCGGGACAGGGGGAACACTGAAGCTTTCTTT. This sequence encodes CASSYLFRDRGNTEAFF. V gene TRBV6-2 or TRBV6-3 combines with J gene TRBJ1-1; 10 bases line up with TRBD1. CDR3 size: 17 residues. Germline CDR1 reads MNHEY; CDR2 reads SVGEGT. The trim removed 1 base at V and 1 base at J, leaving 6 bases unmatched.

The rearrangement links TRBV13 to TRBJ1-3, with D uncertain. This CDR3 is 12 amino acids long. The germline CDR1 and CDR2 sequences are PRHDT and FYEKMQ (reference sequence). Trimming shortened V by 5 bases and J by 4 bases, and 6 bases separated the two germline ends. CDR3: CASSIQGNTIYF. Here the CDR3 DNA reads TGTGCCAGCAGCATACAGGGAAACACCATATATTTT.

This clone was counted a few times. V usage is TRBV29-1 and J usage is TRBJ1-5, with TRBD1 matching over 8 bases. Germline assignment: CDR1 SQVTM and CDR2 ANQGSEA. CDR3 length equals 15 residues. With 7 bases clipped from V and 3 bases from J, the junction kept 11 bases outside the gene matches. CDR3 loop: CSDPTGGEANQPQHF. The CDR3 region has the DNA TGCAGCGATCCCACAGGGGGTGAGGCCAATCAGCCCCAGCATTTT.

This sequence joins TRBV19 and TRBJ2-7; 9 nucleotides align to TRBD1. Germline lookup yields CDR1 LNHDA and CDR2 SQIVND (reference sequence). The length of the CDR3 is 15 residues. V trimming: 2 bases; J trimming: 4 bases; junction bases outside the gene matches: 6. The CDR3 is CASSILQGARYEQYF. The CDR3 region has the DNA TGTGCCAGTAGTATACTACAGGGGGCGCGATACGAGCAGTACTTC.

This rearrangement joins TRBV27 to TRBJ2-7, with 9 bases aligning to TRBD2. The CDR3 is 14 residues long. V lost 8 bases and J lost 7; bases outside the gene matches: 12. Germline V CDR1 and CDR2: MNHEY, SMNVEV (reference sequence). This chain's CDR3 is CASRYSGGSGEQYF. DNA for the CDR3: TGTGCCAGCCGCTATAGCGGGGGTTCAGGGGAGCAGTACTTC.

In this sample, this clone turned up a few times. The chain links TRBV7-2 to TRBJ1-6; the D gene is possibly TRBD1 (5 bases). Germline CDR1 and CDR2: SGHTA and FQGNSA. The CDR3 covers 17 residues. V lost 6 bases and J lost 0, with 15 bases in between. The CDR3 DNA reads as TGTGCCAGCAGTCACGGGGACTGGAGCTCCTATAATTCACCCCTCCACTTT. This translates into CASSHGDWSSYNSPLHF. The variable domain in full, completed from reference TRBV7-2 and TRBJ1-6, reads GAGVSQSPSNKVTEKGKDVELRCDPISGHTALYWYRQSLGQGLEFLIYFQGNSAPDKSGLPSDRFSAERTGGSVSTLTIQRTQQEDSAVYLCASSHGDWSSYNSPLHFGNGTRLTVT.

The chain joins TRBV9 to TRBJ2-4; 8 nucleotides align to TRBD1. Germline CDR1 and CDR2: SGDLS and YYNGEE. The CDR3 consists of 18 residues. V lost 0 bases, J lost 1 base, and 9 bases stayed unmatched. The CDR3 reads CASSVGQGAGSAKNIQYF. CDR3 in DNA: TGTGCCAGCAGCGTAGGTCAGGGGGCCGGTTCGGCCAAAAACATTCAGTACTTC. The full variable domain, completed using reference TRBV9 and TRBJ2-4, is DSGVTQTPKHLITATGQRVTLRCSPRSGDLSVYWYQQSLDQGLQFLIQYYNGEERAKGNILERFSAQQFPDLHSELNLSSLELGDSALYFCASSVGQGAGSAKNIQYFGAGTRLSVL.

This rearrangement joins TRBV6-2 or TRBV6-3 to TRBJ1-1; the D gene is possibly TRBD1 (6 bases). The CDR3 has 15 amino acids. Germline V gene data show CDR1 as MNHEY and CDR2 as SVGEGT. V was trimmed by 4 bases and J by 5 bases, leaving 17 bases between them. The CDR3 DNA reads as TGTGCCAGCAGTTTCGACAGGCAATCGGGGACTGAAGCTTTCTTT. Its translation is CASSFDRQSGTEAFF.

The gene calls are TRBV7-2 and TRBJ2-3, with D possibly being TRBD1 (6 bases). Trimming took off 7 bases at V and 4 bases at J, with 15 bases between the two ends. The CDR3 spans 14 residues. Germline values: CDR1 SGHTA, CDR2 FQGNSA. This CDR3 is CASTQRGISDTQYF. DNA for the CDR3: TGTGCCAGCACCCAAAGGGGGATTTCAGATACGCAGTATTTT.

The J gene is TRBJ2-1, the V gene TRBV6-6; 14 bases match TRBD2. Germline V gene sequence: CDR1 MNHNY, CDR2 SVGAGI (reference sequence). Trimming removed 6 bases from V and 1 base from J; junction bases left unmatched: 2. The CDR3 is made up of 16 amino acids. CDR3 loop: CASRGLAGGSYNEQFF. Written as DNA, the CDR3 is TGTGCCAGCAGAGGACTAGCGGGGGGATCCTACAATGAGCAGTTCTTC.

The chain joins TRBV6-2 or TRBV6-3 to TRBJ2-3; 8 bases align to TRBD2. Unmatched junction bases numbered 8, after V lost 6 bases and J lost 3 bases. The germline CDR1 and CDR2 sequences are MNHEY and SVGEGT. The CDR3 spans 15 residues. This CDR3 reads CASSAGTRVTDTQYF. CDR3 bases: TGTGCCAGCAGCGCCGGGACTAGAGTAACAGATACGCAGTATTTT.

The sample holds many counts of this clone. This chain uses TRBV10-1 with TRBJ2-7, with 11 bases aligning to TRBD2. The V segment lost 10 bases and the J segment 5 bases; nucleotides outside the gene matches: 10. The CDR3 is 14 amino acids. Germline V CDR1 and CDR2: WNHNN, SYGVQD (reference sequence). CDR3 nucleotides: TGCGCCACAATAGCGGGGGGGAAATCAGACGAGCAGTACTTC. This gives the protein CATIAGGKSDEQYF.

The chain combines TRBV9 with TRBJ2-1, with TRBD1 matching over 8 bases. Losses at the gene ends were 4 bases for V and 4 bases for J; bases not matched to a gene: 7. The CDR3 contains 15 residues. The germline V gene encodes CDR1 SGDLS and CDR2 YYNGEE. CDR3 nucleotide sequence: TGTGCCAGCAGCCCCAGAGGGACAGGTTACAATGAGCAGTTCTTC. Encoded protein: CASSPRGTGYNEQFF. Using reference TRBV9 and TRBJ2-1 for the parts outside the CDR3, the full variable domain is DSGVTQTPKHLITATGQRVTLRCSPRSGDLSVYWYQQSLDQGLQFLIQYYNGEERAKGNILERFSAQQFPDLHSELNLSSLELGDSALYFCASSPRGTGYNEQFFGPGTRLTVL.

This chain joins TRBV27 and TRBJ2-3; perhaps TRBD1 as D (5 bases). The V end was cut by 6 bases, the J end by 2 bases, with 15 bases between. Germline V CDR1 and CDR2: MNHEY, SMNVEV (reference sequence). The CDR3 extends over 15 amino acids. As DNA, the CDR3 is TGTGCCAGCAGCCATCATGGGGCTATCACAGATACGCAGTATTTT. This gives the protein CASSHHGAITDTQYF.

The genes are TRBV28 and TRBJ2-1; 8 nucleotides agree with TRBD2. V dropped 10 bases and J dropped 5; count of bases not matched to a gene: 13. Germline V gene data show CDR1 as MDHEN and CDR2 as SYDVKM. The CDR3 is 15 amino acids. CDR3 amino acids: CATRLPGGFDNEQFF. CDR3 nucleotides: TGTGCCACCCGACTTCCGGGGGGGTTCGACAATGAGCAGTTCTTC.

This chain uses TRBV5-1 with TRBJ2-7; 9 nucleotides line up with TRBD2. Germline V gene data show CDR1 as SGHRS and CDR2 as YFSETQ. The CDR3 spans 16 residues. The ends lost 1 base at V and 5 bases at J; junction bases unmatched: 10. The CDR3 region is CASSLLRGGRLDEQYF. Here the CDR3 DNA reads TGCGCCAGCAGCTTGTTGCGGGGGGGCCGGTTAGACGAGCAGTACTTC.

V and J are TRBV11-2 and TRBJ1-2; D unresolved. Germline values: CDR1 SGHAT, CDR2 FQNNGV. The V end lost 5 bases, the J end lost 4 bases, and 17 bases lay between the germline ends. The CDR3 has 15 amino acids. The CDR3 region is CASSPLRREGYGYTF. The CDR3 DNA sequence: TGTGCCAGCAGCCCTTTACGGAGGGAAGGCTATGGCTACACCTTC. Full variable domain (missing parts from reference TRBV11-2 and TRBJ1-2): EAGVAQSPRYKIIEKRQSVAFWCNPISGHATLYWYQQILGQGPKLLIQFQNNGVVDDSQLPKDRFSAERLKGVDSTLKIQPAKLEDSAVYLCASSPLRREGYGYTFGSGTRLTVV.